Listed here are 16 T cell receptor beta chains from one sample, sequenced in a study of blood T cell repertoires in COVID-19. TCRdb's copy holds only in-frame clones and misses some; the assay was immunoSEQ multiplex PCR. The sample records approximately 440,000 clones, about 90% being singletons. Sequencing input: PBMCs or T cells enriched from blood (not recorded which). The receptors stem from a young man who had recovered from COVID-19.

The chain couples TRBV3-1 (or the pseudogene TRBV3-2) to TRBJ2-1; 11 bases match TRBD2. J lost 9 bases, V lost 11 bases, and 9 bases had no gene match. This CDR3 is built from 13 residues. Germline loops: CDR1 LGHDT, CDR2 YNNKEL (reference sequence). In DNA form, the CDR3 reads TGTGCCTCCTCACTAGCGGGAGACAGTGAGCAGTTCTTC. Its translation is CASSLAGDSEQFF.

V is TRBV20-1 and J is TRBJ1-1; weak D call: TRBD1 (5 bases). The germline gives CDR1 DFQATT, CDR2 SNEGSKA (reference sequence). V was trimmed by 3 bases and J by 0 bases, leaving 11 bases between them. There are 14 residues in the CDR3. The chain's CDR3 is CSASRQLMNTEAFF. The CDR3 nucleotides are TGCAGTGCTAGTAGACAGCTTATGAACACTGAAGCTTTCTTT.

The rearrangement links TRBV6-5 to TRBJ1-2, with 8 positions matching TRBD1. Germline-derived CDR1 and CDR2 are MNHEY and SVGAGI. This CDR3 is 16 amino acids long. V shed 1 base and J 3 bases; nucleotides not matched to a gene: 7. The CDR3: CASSYFLGQGDYGYTF. As DNA, the CDR3 is TGTGCCAGCAGTTACTTCCTAGGACAGGGTGACTATGGCTACACCTTC.

The chain carries TRBV10-2 and TRBJ1-1; weak D call: TRBD1 (5 bases). Deletions cut 4 bases from V and 2 bases from J, with 23 bases between. Per the germline V gene, CDR1 is WSHSY and CDR2 is SAAADI. The CDR3 runs to 18 residues. CDR3 bases: TGCGCCAGCAGTGGTTTTCCATTGAGACAGAAAAGCAACACTGAAGCTTTCTTT. Its translation is CASSGFPLRQKSNTEAFF.

The chain joins TRBV4-1 to TRBJ1-2, with 8 bases fitting TRBD1. With 2 bases clipped from V and 8 bases from J, the junction kept 10 bases outside the gene matches. Germline lookup yields CDR1 MGHRA and CDR2 YSYEKL. There are 15 residues in the CDR3. The CDR3 reads CASSQLPTGGGGYTF. CDR3 nucleotides: TGCGCCAGCAGCCAACTTCCCACAGGGGGGGGAGGCTACACCTTC.

This chain connects TRBV6-5 to TRBJ1-2, with D perhaps TRBD1 (5 bases). The germline V and J ends were trimmed by 10 bases and 4 bases, with 13 bases remaining between them. The CDR3 sequence is 12 residues long. The germline CDR1 and CDR2 sequences are MNHEY and SVGAGI. This CDR3 reads CATQRGGYGYTF. The CDR3 DNA is TGTGCCACCCAACGGGGGGGCTATGGCTACACCTTC.

The CDR3 coding sequence is TGTGCCATCAAAGGGGATGGGGCCTTCTCTGGAAACACCATATATTTT. Translated, it gives CAIKGDGAFSGNTIYF. This chain joins TRBV10-3 and TRBJ1-3; a weak D match, TRBD1 (5 bases). V lost 7 bases, J lost 0 bases, and 16 bases lay in between. The germline V gene has CDR1 ENHRY and CDR2 SYGVKD. This CDR3 is built from 16 residues.

The gene calls are TRBV5-4 and TRBJ1-2, with TRBD1 as a possible D gene (6 bases). The germline V and J ends were trimmed by 4 bases and 6 bases, with 19 bases remaining between them. This CDR3 region has 15 residues. From germline, CDR1 is SGHNT and CDR2 YYREEE (reference sequence). This CDR3 is CASSPVENRADGYTF. CDR3 DNA sequence: TGTGCCAGCAGCCCGGTAGAGAACAGGGCTGATGGCTACACCTTC.

V is TRBV29-1 and J is TRBJ2-1; possible D gene TRBD2, 6 bases. Germline values: CDR1 SQVTM, CDR2 ANQGSEA. The CDR3 length is 13 residues. V gave up 7 bases and J gave up 3 bases, with 13 bases separating them. CDR3 coding DNA: TGCAGCGCCGGAGGGGAGCTCTACAATGAGCAGTTCTTC. Translating gives CSAGGELYNEQFF.

V gene TRBV27 combines with J gene TRBJ2-2, with D perhaps matching TRBD2 (5 bases). Between the trimmed V and J ends, which lost 3 bases and 3 bases, there was a span of 8 bases. This CDR3 is 14 amino acids long. Germline values: CDR1 MNHEY, CDR2 SMNVEV (reference sequence). CDR3 coding DNA: TGTGCCAGCAGTTTTAGGGAGTACACCGGGGAGCTGTTTTTT. Its protein is CASSFREYTGELFF.

The chain uses TRBV7-2 and TRBJ1-2, with 7 positions matching TRBD1. Germline values: CDR1 SGHTA, CDR2 FQGNSA. The CDR3 has 16 amino acids. The trim removed 5 bases at V and 0 bases at J, leaving 9 bases unmatched. CDR3 DNA: TGTGCCAGCAGCCCCGTGGACAGGCCGACTAACTATGGCTACACCTTC. This gives the protein CASSPVDRPTNYGYTF.

The chain links TRBV9 to TRBJ2-3; no firm D call. The CDR3 is 14 amino acids. The germline V gene encodes CDR1 SGDLS and CDR2 YYNGEE. V gave up 2 bases and J gave up 2 bases, with 9 bases separating them. The CDR3 reads CASSVSSITDTQYF. CDR3 in DNA: TGTGCCAGCAGCGTTTCAAGCATCACAGATACGCAGTATTTT.

For this clone: The junction and the germline gene differ at one end; a read error may be behind it. This chain links TRBV5-6 with TRBJ1-1; 10 bases line up with TRBD1. There are 16 residues in the CDR3. Germline CDR1 reads SGHDT; CDR2 reads YYEEEE. CDR3 sequence: CASSYTLGQGNAEAFF. CDR3 in DNA: TGTGCCAGCAGCTATACCCTGGGACAGGGGAACGCTGAAGCTTTCTTT.

V and J are TRBV2 and TRBJ2-7; D gene unclear. In germline, CDR1 is SNHLY, CDR2 FYNNEI. Trimming cost V 6 bases and J 7 bases, with 10 bases left between them. The CDR3 is 11 amino acids. For the CDR3, the DNA is TGTGCCAGCAGGCTAACCCTAGAGCAGTACTTC. Translating gives CASRLTLEQYF.

CDR3 DNA sequence: TGTGCCAGCAGTTCCGGACAGGGCCATGGCTACACCTTC. Protein product: CASSSGQGHGYTF. V usage is TRBV28 and J usage is TRBJ1-2; the match to TRBD1 covers 8 bases. V was clipped by 4 bases and J by 6 bases; unmatched bases: 4. Germline V gene data show CDR1 as MDHEN and CDR2 as SYDVKM. There are 13 residues in the CDR3.

The chain employs TRBV28 and TRBJ1-6; weak D call: TRBD1 (5 bases). Germline lookup yields CDR1 MDHEN and CDR2 SYDVKM. V lost 6 bases to trimming and J lost 10 bases, with 10 bases between them. This CDR3 has 12 amino acids. The CDR3 spells CASRSGGSPLHF. The CDR3 nucleotides are TGTGCCAGCAGATCGGGGGGATCACCCCTCCACTTT.